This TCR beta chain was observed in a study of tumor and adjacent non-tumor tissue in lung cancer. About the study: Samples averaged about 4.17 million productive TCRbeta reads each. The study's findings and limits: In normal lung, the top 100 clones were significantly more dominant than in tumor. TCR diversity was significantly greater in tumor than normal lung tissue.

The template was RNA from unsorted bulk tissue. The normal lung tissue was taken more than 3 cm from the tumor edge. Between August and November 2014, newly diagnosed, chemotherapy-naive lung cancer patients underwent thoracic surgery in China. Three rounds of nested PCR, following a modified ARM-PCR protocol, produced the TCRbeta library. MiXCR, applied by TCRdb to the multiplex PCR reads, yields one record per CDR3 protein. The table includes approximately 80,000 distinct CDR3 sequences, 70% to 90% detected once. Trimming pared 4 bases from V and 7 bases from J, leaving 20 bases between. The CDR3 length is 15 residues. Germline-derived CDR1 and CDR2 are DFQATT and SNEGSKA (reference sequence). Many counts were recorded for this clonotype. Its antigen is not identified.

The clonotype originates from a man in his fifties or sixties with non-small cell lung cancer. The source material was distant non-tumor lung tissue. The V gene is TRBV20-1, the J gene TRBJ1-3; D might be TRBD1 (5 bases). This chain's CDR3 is CSATRGDSRGNTIYF. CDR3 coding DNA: TGCAGTGCTACCCGTGGGGACTCCCGCGGGAACACCATATATTTT.